These 5 T cell receptor beta chains came from one sample sequenced in a study of cytomegalovirus exposure and HLA in healthy donors. Primers included in the PCR were 60 Vbeta and 13 Jbeta primers. Only in-frame clones appear in the TCRdb table, and some are missing; sequencing was by immunoSEQ multiplex PCR. The table has about 98,000 clones, around 70% seen once; the top ten hold less than 1.5%. The sequencing input was PBMCs. The receptor source for this set is a female donor in good health and CMV-seronegative.

The chain links TRBV9 to TRBJ2-3; 9 nucleotides line up with TRBD2. Germline loops: CDR1 SGDLS, CDR2 YYNGEE. The CDR3 spans 17 residues. V lost 0 bases and J lost 1; bases outside the gene matches: 6. Written as DNA, the CDR3 is TGTGCCAGCAGCGTAGGGACTAGCGAGGGGGGCACAGATACGCAGTATTTT. Protein: CASSVGTSEGGTDTQYF.

The genes are TRBV18 and TRBJ2-7; no clear D. Germline V gene data show CDR1 as KGHSH and CDR2 as LQKENI. The CDR3 has 12 amino acids. Trimming shortened V by 2 bases and J by 3 bases, and 5 bases separated the two germline ends. CDR3 amino acids: CASSPADYEQYF. The CDR3 DNA reads TGTGCCAGCTCACCAGCAGACTACGAGCAGTACTTC.

This chain connects TRBV5-6 to TRBJ1-1, with D uncertain. The V end lost 4 bases, the J end lost 7 bases, and 8 bases lay between the germline ends. The CDR3 sequence is 11 residues long. Germline V gene sequence: CDR1 SGHDT, CDR2 YYEEEE. The CDR3 protein is CASSTAIEAFF. For the CDR3, the DNA is TGTGCCAGCAGCACCGCGATTGAAGCTTTCTTT. Drawing the rest from reference TRBV5-6 and TRBJ1-1, the complete variable domain is DAGVTQSPTHLIKTRGQQVTLRCSPKSGHDTVSWYQQALGQGPQFIFQYYEEEERQRGNFPDRFSGHQFPNYSSELNVNALLLGDSALYLCASSTAIEAFFGQGTRLTVV.

The rearrangement links TRBV5-6 to TRBJ2-5, with 9 bases lining up with TRBD1. The V and J ends lost 6 bases and 4 bases, in that order; junction bases with no gene match: 10. CDR1 and CDR2 from the germline V gene are SGHDT and YYEEEE. The CDR3 loop spans 15 amino acids. Here the CDR3 reads CASTPGQGVLETQYF. CDR3 nucleotide sequence: TGTGCCAGCACACCGGGACAGGGAGTGTTAGAGACCCAGTACTTC.

This sequence joins TRBV25-1 and TRBJ1-1; the D is unclear. Trimming took 6 bases from V and 5 from J, leaving 13 bases between them. Per the germline V gene, CDR1 is MGHDK and CDR2 is SYGVNS. The CDR3 runs to 13 residues. The CDR3 sequence is CASRWEAGTEAFF. CDR3 nucleotide sequence: TGTGCCAGCAGGTGGGAGGCAGGTACTGAAGCTTTCTTT.